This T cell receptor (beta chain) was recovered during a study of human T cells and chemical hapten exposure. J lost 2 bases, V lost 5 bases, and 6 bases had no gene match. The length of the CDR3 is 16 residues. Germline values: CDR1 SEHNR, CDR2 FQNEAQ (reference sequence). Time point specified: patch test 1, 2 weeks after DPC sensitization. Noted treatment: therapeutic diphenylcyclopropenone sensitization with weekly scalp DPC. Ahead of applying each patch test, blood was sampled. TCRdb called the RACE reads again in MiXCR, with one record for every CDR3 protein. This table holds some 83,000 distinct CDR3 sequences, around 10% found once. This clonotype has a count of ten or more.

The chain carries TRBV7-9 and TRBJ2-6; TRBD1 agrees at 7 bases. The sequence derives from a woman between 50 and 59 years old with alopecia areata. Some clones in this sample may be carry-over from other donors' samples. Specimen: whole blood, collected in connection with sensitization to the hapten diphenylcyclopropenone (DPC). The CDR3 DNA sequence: TGTGCCAGCAGCAAACAGGGGTCGGCTGGGGCCAACGTCCTGACTTTC. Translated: CASSKQGSAGANVLTF.